These 27 T cell receptor beta chains originate from one sample sequenced in a study of patients and donors after allogeneic stem cell transplantation. TCRdb fed the RT-PCR reads into MiXCR, producing one record per CDR3 protein. The table includes approximately 410,000 distinct CDR3 sequences, around 16% detected once. Sequencing was done on a sample of blood, either unsorted or a sorted T cell fraction (not recorded which). Source of these receptors: a human donor who was either an allogeneic HSCT recipient or a stem cell or donor lymphocyte infusion donor (not recorded which). It is not recorded whose cells these are; they may come from a transplant donor.

J is TRBJ2-3 and V is TRBV21-1; the table's D call, TRBD1, has no DNA check behind it. TRBV21-1 is an annotated pseudogene. The CDR3 extends over 16 amino acids. The CDR3 DNA reads as TGTGCCAGCAGCACTAGGGACAGGGGAAGCACAGATACGCAGTATTTT. It translates to CASSTRDRGSTDTQYF.

This clonotype was counted between two and nine times. The chain uses TRBV19 and TRBJ2-7; possibly TRBD2 for D (6 bases). Looked up from germline, CDR1 is LNHDA and CDR2 is SQIVND (reference sequence). The CDR3 is 14 residues long. Trimming took 3 bases from V and 4 from J, leaving 13 bases between them. DNA of the CDR3: TGTGCCAGTAGTATTGGCCTTGGGGGGTACGAGCAGTACTTC. This translates into CASSIGLGGYEQYF.

The V gene is TRBV9, the J gene TRBJ1-6, with TRBD1 as a possible D gene (5 bases). Trimming stripped 0 bases from V and 11 bases from J, with 9 bases between. The germline gives CDR1 SGDLS, CDR2 YYNGEE. CDR3 size: 13 residues. CDR3 in DNA: TGTGCCAGCAGCGTAGAGACAGATCCACCCCTCCACTTT. Encoded protein: CASSVETDPPLHF.

This clonotype was seen more than once but under ten times. The chain is built from TRBV7-8 and TRBJ2-7; D perhaps matches TRBD1 (6 bases). The germline CDR1 and CDR2 sequences are SGHVS and FQNEAQ. The CDR3 covers 14 residues. Between the trimmed V and J ends, which lost 5 bases and 2 bases, there was a span of 13 bases. CDR3 nucleotide sequence: TGTGCCAGCAGCAACAGACAGGCCCCCTACGAGCAGTACTTC. It translates to CASSNRQAPYEQYF.

The rearrangement uses TRBV20-1 and TRBJ1-1; D is unclear. This CDR3 region has 15 residues. Germline loops: CDR1 DFQATT, CDR2 SNEGSKA (reference sequence). Trimming left V 0 bases short and J 2 bases short, with 13 bases between. The CDR3 DNA sequence: TGCAGTGCTAGAGATTTTATTAAGGGAAACACTGAAGCTTTCTTT. Its protein is CSARDFIKGNTEAFF.

This clonotype was found a few times. This chain links TRBV18 with TRBJ1-2; D is possibly TRBD1 (6 bases). CDR3 length: 14 amino acids. Trimming stripped 2 bases from V and 4 bases from J, with 11 bases between. Germline V gene lookup returns CDR1 KGHSH and CDR2 LQKENI. The CDR3 sequence is CASSPNRATYGYTF. The CDR3 nucleotides are TGTGCCAGCTCACCAAACAGGGCGACCTATGGCTACACCTTC.

This clonotype was detected only a few times. The V and J genes are TRBV6-5 and TRBJ2-3; D is possibly TRBD2 (5 bases). The V gene lost 2 bases and the J gene lost 4 bases, with 13 bases spanning the gap. This CDR3 has 15 residues. Germline assignment: CDR1 MNHEY and CDR2 SVGAGI. In DNA, the CDR3 is TGTGCCAGCAGTTACCTGGGCGGGTCCGCAGATACGCAGTATTTT. Encoded protein: CASSYLGGSADTQYF.

This clonotype was observed a few times. The chain is built from TRBV2 and TRBJ2-7, with 8 bases lining up with TRBD1. Per germline, CDR1 SNHLY and CDR2 FYNNEI. Trimming removed 10 bases from V and 4 bases from J; junction bases left unmatched: 6. CDR3 length equals 12 residues. The CDR3 is CATQGAGYEQYF. As DNA, the CDR3 is TGTGCCACTCAGGGGGCTGGATACGAGCAGTACTTC.

The chain carries TRBV20-1 and TRBJ2-7, with 7 bases matching TRBD1. Germline V gives CDR1 DFQATT, CDR2 SNEGSKA (reference sequence). The CDR3 contains 14 residues. Unmatched junction bases numbered 5, after V lost 0 bases and J lost 3 bases. The CDR3 spells CSARDRTGVYEQYF. CDR3 nucleotide sequence: TGCAGTGCTAGAGATCGAACAGGGGTCTACGAGCAGTACTTC.

This clonotype was seen only a few times. This sequence joins TRBV7-6 and TRBJ2-2; D is ambiguous. Trimming left V 2 bases short and J 7 bases short, with 11 bases between. The CDR3 is made up of 14 amino acids. Germline CDR1 SGHVS, CDR2 FNYEAQ. The CDR3 nucleotides read TGTGCCAGCAGCTTATTTGGGTTAGGCGGGGAGCTGTTTTTT. Residues: CASSLFGLGGELFF.

This chain links TRBV11-1 with TRBJ1-6; tentatively, D is TRBD1 (6 bases). Trimming stripped 3 bases from V and 9 bases from J, with 18 bases between. Germline V gene lookup returns CDR1 SGHAT and CDR2 FQDESV (reference sequence). The CDR3 is 16 amino acids. As DNA, the CDR3 is TGTGCCAGCAGCTTTAAACAGGGAATTGGGACTTCACCCCTCCACTTT. It specifies CASSFKQGIGTSPLHF.

This clonotype was counted at least ten times. V usage is TRBV5-4 and J usage is TRBJ2-2; D may be TRBD2 (6 bases). The CDR3 contains 15 residues. V lost 0 bases and J 4 bases, leaving 10 bases between the germline ends. Germline V CDR1 and CDR2: SGHNT, YYREEE (reference sequence). The CDR3 is CASSLGLASTGELFF. CDR3 sequence (DNA): TGTGCCAGCAGCTTGGGGCTAGCGAGCACCGGGGAGCTGTTTTTT.

The sample holds one count of this clonotype. In nucleotides, the CDR3 is TGTGCCAGCAGCGGAACAGGTTCTCAGCCCCAGCATTTT. It specifies CASSGTGSQPQHF. This rearrangement joins TRBV7-9 to TRBJ1-5, with D maybe TRBD1 (5 bases). The ends were cut back, 5 bases at V and 6 bases at J, with 11 bases in the middle. Germline V gene sequence: CDR1 SEHNR, CDR2 FQNEAQ (reference sequence). This CDR3 comprises 13 residues.

The genes are TRBV29-1 and TRBJ1-2; D is perhaps TRBD1 (6 bases). The CDR3 spans 12 residues. In germline, CDR1 is SQVTM, CDR2 ANQGSEA. V dropped 6 bases and J dropped 7 bases, with 15 bases sitting between them. The CDR3 here is CSVGGGGGGYTF. In DNA, the CDR3 is TGCAGCGTCGGTGGCGGAGGGGGTGGCTACACCTTC.

The chain recombines TRBV30 with TRBJ2-6, with 7 bases fitting TRBD2. The length of the CDR3 is 15 residues. Germline V CDR1 and CDR2: GTSNPN, SVGIG (reference sequence). After removal of 0 bases from V and 3 bases from J, the junction contained 2 bases not matched to a gene. CDR3 sequence (DNA): TGTGCCTGGAGTGTACGCGGGGGTGGGGCCAACGTCCTGACTTTC. The encoded protein is CAWSVRGGGANVLTF.

This clonotype was seen a few times. CDR3 in amino acids: CASSNRDWNQPQHF. CDR3 bases: TGCGCCAGCAGCAACCGGGACTGGAATCAGCCCCAGCATTTT. The chain has TRBV4-1 and TRBJ1-5, with D perhaps matching TRBD1 (5 bases). The CDR3 spans 14 residues. V was trimmed by 5 bases and J by 4 bases, leaving 12 bases between them. Germline V gives CDR1 MGHRA, CDR2 YSYEKL.

J is TRBJ2-5 and V is TRBV20-1; no definite D call. The CDR3 has 11 amino acids. From germline, CDR1 is DFQATT and CDR2 SNEGSKA (reference sequence). Deletions cut 3 bases from V and 5 bases from J, with 7 bases between. CDR3 coding DNA: TGCAGTGCTAGGAACTCGGAGACCCAGTACTTC. It specifies CSARNSETQYF.

This clonotype was found many times. The chain employs TRBV3-1 and TRBJ2-1, with D uncertain. V lost 0 bases, J lost 7 bases, and 7 bases lay in between. The CDR3 runs to 13 residues. Per the germline V gene, CDR1 is LGHDT and CDR2 is YNNKEL (reference sequence). Here the CDR3 reads CASSQDSPNEQFF. The CDR3 bases are TGTGCCAGCAGCCAAGATTCCCCGAATGAGCAGTTCTTC.

The V and J genes are TRBV4-2 and TRBJ2-5; D is possibly TRBD2 (6 bases). The V end was cut by 4 bases, the J end by 5 bases, with 11 bases between. The germline V gene has CDR1 LGHNA and CDR2 YNFKEQ. The CDR3 is 13 amino acids. CDR3 residues: CASSLRDRETQYF. For the CDR3, the DNA is TGTGCCAGCAGCCTGCGGGACCGGGAGACCCAGTACTTC.

The chain couples TRBV20-1 to TRBJ2-3; TRBD2 aligns across 16 bases. V was clipped by 5 bases and J by 4 bases; unmatched bases: 12. Per the germline V gene, CDR1 is DFQATT and CDR2 is SNEGSKA (reference sequence). There are 18 residues in the CDR3. CDR3 nucleotide sequence: TGCAGTGCTGGCGGGACTAGCGGGAGGGCCATTTCGCCAGATACGCAGTATTTT. Translating gives CSAGGTSGRAISPDTQYF.

This clonotype was found many times. The V and J genes are TRBV24-1 and TRBJ1-2; 7 positions match TRBD1. Trimming at V came to 3 bases and at J to 6 bases, leaving 9 bases not matched to a gene. CDR1 and CDR2 from the germline V gene are KGHDR and SFDVKD. The CDR3 has 15 residues. DNA of the CDR3: TGTGCCACCAGTGATGCCGGGAAGGGGGCGAATGGCTACACCTTC. Its protein product is CATSDAGKGANGYTF.

This clonotype came up a few times. This chain connects TRBV10-3 to TRBJ1-5; D not certain. V dropped 0 bases and J dropped 7 bases, with 13 bases sitting between them. This CDR3 has 15 amino acids. Germline V gene lookup returns CDR1 ENHRY and CDR2 SYGVKD. The CDR3, as DNA: TGTGCCATCAGTGAGTCTATAACGGACGGCCAGCCCCAGCATTTT. Amino acid sequence: CAISESITDGQPQHF.

This clonotype was seen a few times. V usage is TRBV7-2 and J usage is TRBJ2-7; D is uncertain. CDR3 length equals 14 residues. V lost 4 bases to trimming and J lost 0 bases, with 10 bases between them. Germline loops: CDR1 SGHTA, CDR2 FQGNSA. CDR3 residues: CASSYLGSSYEQYF. CDR3 coding DNA: TGTGCCAGCAGCTACCTGGGTAGCTCCTACGAGCAGTACTTC. Based on the CDR3 plus reference TRBV7-2 and TRBJ2-7, the full variable domain is GAGVSQSPSNKVTEKGKDVELRCDPISGHTALYWYRQSLGQGLEFLIYFQGNSAPDKSGLPSDRFSAERTGGSVSTLTIQRTQQEDSAVYLCASSYLGSSYEQYFGPGTRLTVT.

The CDR3 coding sequence is TGTGCCAGCAGTTTAGCGCTAGCGGGAGGCTACGAGCAGTACTTC. Translating it yields CASSLALAGGYEQYF. The chain couples TRBV12-3 or TRBV12-4 to TRBJ2-7; TRBD2 matches 11 bases. Losses at the gene ends were 0 bases for V and 3 bases for J; bases not matched to a gene: 1. The CDR3 sequence is 15 residues long.

The chain is built from TRBV11-2 and TRBJ1-1, with D unclear. CDR1 and CDR2 (germline): SGHAT, FQNNGV. This CDR3 comprises 13 residues. With 1 base removed from V and 5 bases from J, the gap between germline ends came to 8 bases. The CDR3 sequence is CASSLGSGTEAFF. CDR3 DNA: TGTGCCAGCAGCTTAGGGTCTGGGACTGAAGCTTTCTTT.

Only a few counts were recorded for this clonotype. The chain has TRBV20-1 and TRBJ2-3; 13 nucleotides line up with TRBD2. The CDR3 is 14 residues long. The germline V gene encodes CDR1 DFQATT and CDR2 SNEGSKA (reference sequence). V trimming: 5 bases; J trimming: 3 bases; junction bases outside the gene matches: 2. The CDR3 nucleotides read TGCAGTGCTCCGACTAGCGGGAGGACAGATACGCAGTATTTT. As protein: CSAPTSGRTDTQYF.

This clonotype showed up many times. The gene calls are TRBV20-1 and TRBJ2-5, with D perhaps TRBD2 (6 bases). The CDR3 spans 14 residues. Germline lookup yields CDR1 DFQATT and CDR2 SNEGSKA (reference sequence). The V end was cut by 5 bases, the J end by 3 bases, with 16 bases between. The CDR3 DNA sequence: TGCAGTGCTCCTCGAGGAGGGGTGGAAGAGACCCAGTACTTC. Residues: CSAPRGGVEETQYF.